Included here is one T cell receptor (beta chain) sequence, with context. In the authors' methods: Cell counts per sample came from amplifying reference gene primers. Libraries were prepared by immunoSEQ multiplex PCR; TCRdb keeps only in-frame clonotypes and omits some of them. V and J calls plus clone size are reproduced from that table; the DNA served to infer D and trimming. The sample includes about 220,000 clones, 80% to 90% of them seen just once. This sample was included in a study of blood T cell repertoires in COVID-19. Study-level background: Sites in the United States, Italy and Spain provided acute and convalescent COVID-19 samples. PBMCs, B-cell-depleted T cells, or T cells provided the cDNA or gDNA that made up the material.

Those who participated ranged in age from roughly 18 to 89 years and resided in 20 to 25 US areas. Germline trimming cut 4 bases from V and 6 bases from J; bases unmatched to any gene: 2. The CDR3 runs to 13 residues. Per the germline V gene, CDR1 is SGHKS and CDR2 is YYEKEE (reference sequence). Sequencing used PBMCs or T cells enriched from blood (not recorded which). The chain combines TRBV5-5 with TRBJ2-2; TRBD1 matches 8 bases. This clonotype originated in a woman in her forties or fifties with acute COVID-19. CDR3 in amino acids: CASSKTGAGELFF. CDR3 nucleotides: TGTGCCAGCAGCAAGACAGGGGCCGGGGAGCTGTTTTTT.